The 9 T cell receptor beta chains below were found in one sample sequenced in a study of long-term antiretroviral therapy in people with HIV. The immunoSEQ assay was v3.0, run at survey level. TCRdb keeps only in-frame clones here, not all; method: immunoSEQ multiplex PCR. The sample gives roughly 29,000 clones, 85% to 95% of which show up once; about 3.1% is in the top ten. The sample consisted of unsorted PBMCs, taken 5.3 years after starting antiretroviral therapy. The receptors come from a man in his forties or fifties with HIV.

The chain carries TRBV9 and TRBJ2-1; TRBD2 agrees at 8 bases. The CDR3 totals 13 residues. The J segment lost 7 bases and the V segment lost 7 bases, leaving 7 bases of the junction unmatched. Germline V gene data show CDR1 as SGDLS and CDR2 as YYNGEE. DNA for the CDR3: TGTGCCAGCCGGGGGGGGGCCCGGAATGAGCAGTTCTTC. The encoded protein is CASRGGARNEQFF.

The genes are TRBV6-1 and TRBJ1-2; a weak D match, TRBD1 (6 bases). Germline V lookup: CDR1 MNHNS, CDR2 SASEGT. The length of the CDR3 is 13 residues. Deletions cut 2 bases from V and 4 bases from J, with 8 bases between. The CDR3 nucleotides read TGTGCCAGCAGTGAACAGGGGAGCTATGGCTACACCTTC. Its translation: CASSEQGSYGYTF.

The rearrangement joins TRBV27 to TRBJ2-3, with TRBD1 as a possible D gene (6 bases). The germline V gene has CDR1 MNHEY and CDR2 SMNVEV (reference sequence). CDR3 length equals 18 residues. The ends were cut back, 2 bases at V and 1 base at J, with 19 bases in the middle. CDR3 in amino acids: CASSLTLAQGIGTDTQYF. CDR3 coding DNA: TGTGCCAGCAGTTTAACCCTCGCCCAGGGGATAGGCACAGATACGCAGTATTTT.

The V call is TRBV6-1, the J call TRBJ2-7; D assignment may be TRBD1 or TRBD2 (5 bases each). With 8 bases removed from V and 2 bases from J, the gap between germline ends came to 16 bases. The CDR3 runs 14 residues. Looked up from germline, CDR1 is MNHNS and CDR2 is SASEGT. The CDR3 loop is CASAIGGRTYEQYF. CDR3 nucleotides: TGTGCCAGCGCCATTGGGGGACGGACCTACGAGCAGTACTTC.

The rearrangement uses TRBV19 and TRBJ2-3, with a possible D match to TRBD1 (5 bases). This CDR3 region has 16 residues. Deletions cut 2 bases from V and 0 bases from J, with 12 bases between. The germline gives CDR1 LNHDA, CDR2 SQIVND (reference sequence). CDR3 amino acids: CASSIQDRASTDTQYF. The CDR3 DNA is TGTGCCAGTAGTATACAAGACAGAGCTAGCACAGATACGCAGTATTTT.

The gene calls are TRBV9 and TRBJ2-3; the match to TRBD2 covers 9 bases. Trimming took 4 bases from V and 2 from J; bases not matched to a gene: 8. Germline V CDR1 and CDR2: SGDLS, YYNGEE. The CDR3 is 16 residues long. The CDR3 DNA is TGTGCCAGCAGCCAAGGAGGCGGGGGGGCCACAGATACGCAGTATTTT. This encodes CASSQGGGGATDTQYF.

This clone was detected only a few times. V is TRBV10-3 and J is TRBJ1-3; D is ambiguous. The CDR3 covers 14 residues. The V end lost 7 bases, the J end lost 3 bases, and 13 bases lay between the germline ends. Looked up from germline, CDR1 is ENHRY and CDR2 is SYGVKD. The CDR3 here is CAINSPDVGNTIYF. The CDR3 DNA is TGTGCCATCAATTCTCCGGACGTTGGAAACACCATATATTTT.

J is TRBJ1-5 and V is TRBV19; maybe TRBD1 (5 bases). CDR1 is LNHDA and CDR2 is SQIVND in the germline V gene (reference sequence). The CDR3 has 15 amino acids. V lost 5 bases, J lost 1 base, and 12 bases lay in between. CDR3 loop: CASSPKGRSNQPQHF. CDR3 sequence (DNA): TGTGCCAGTAGTCCAAAGGGACGGAGCAATCAGCCCCAGCATTTT. The entire variable domain, with the rest obtained from reference TRBV19 and TRBJ1-5, is as follows: DGGITQSPKYLFRKEGQNVTLSCEQNLNHDAMYWYRQDPGQGLRLIYYSQIVNDFQKGDIAEGYSVSREKKESFPLTVTSAQKNPTAFYLCASSPKGRSNQPQHFGDGTRLSIL.

The chain couples TRBV6-1 to TRBJ1-3; D not certain. Germline V gene lookup returns CDR1 MNHNS and CDR2 SASEGT. The CDR3 has 13 residues. Trimming took off 6 bases at V and 2 bases at J, with 8 bases between the two ends. The CDR3, as DNA: TGTGCCAGCAGACAGCCTACTGGAAACACCATATATTTT. It is translated as CASRQPTGNTIYF.